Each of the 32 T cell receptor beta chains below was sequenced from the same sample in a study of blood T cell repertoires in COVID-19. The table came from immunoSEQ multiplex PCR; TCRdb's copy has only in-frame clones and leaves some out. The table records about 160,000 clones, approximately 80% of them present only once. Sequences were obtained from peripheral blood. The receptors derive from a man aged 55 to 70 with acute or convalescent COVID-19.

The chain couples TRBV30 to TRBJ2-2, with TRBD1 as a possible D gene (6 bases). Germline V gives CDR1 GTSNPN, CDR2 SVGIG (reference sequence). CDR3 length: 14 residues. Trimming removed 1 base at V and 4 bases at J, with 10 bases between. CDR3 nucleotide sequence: TGTGCCTGGAGTGGGACAGCGTCCACCGGGGAGCTGTTTTTT. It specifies CAWSGTASTGELFF.

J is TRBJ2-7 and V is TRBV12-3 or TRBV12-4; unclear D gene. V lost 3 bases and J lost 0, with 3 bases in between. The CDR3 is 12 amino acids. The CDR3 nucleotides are TGTGCCAGCAGTTTGGCCTCCTACGAGCAGTACTTC. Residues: CASSLASYEQYF.

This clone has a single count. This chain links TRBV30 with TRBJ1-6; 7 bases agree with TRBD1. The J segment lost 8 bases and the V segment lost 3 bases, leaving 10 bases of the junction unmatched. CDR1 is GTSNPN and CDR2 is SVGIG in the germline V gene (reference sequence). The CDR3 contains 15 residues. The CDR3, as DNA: TGTGCCTGGAGGGGCTGGGGGGACAGACATTCACCCCTCCACTTT. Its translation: CAWRGWGDRHSPLHF.

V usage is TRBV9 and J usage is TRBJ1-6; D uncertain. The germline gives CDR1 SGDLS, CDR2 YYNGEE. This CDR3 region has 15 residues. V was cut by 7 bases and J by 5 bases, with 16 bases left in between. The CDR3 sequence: CASADSGVHNSPLHF. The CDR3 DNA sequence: TGTGCCAGCGCAGACTCGGGTGTCCATAATTCACCCCTCCACTTT.

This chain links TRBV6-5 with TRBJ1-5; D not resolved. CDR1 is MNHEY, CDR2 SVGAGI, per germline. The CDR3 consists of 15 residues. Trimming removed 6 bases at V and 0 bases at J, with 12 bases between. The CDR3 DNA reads TGTGCCAGCAGGGGCAACCTTTATAGCAATCAGCCCCAGCATTTT. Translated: CASRGNLYSNQPQHF.

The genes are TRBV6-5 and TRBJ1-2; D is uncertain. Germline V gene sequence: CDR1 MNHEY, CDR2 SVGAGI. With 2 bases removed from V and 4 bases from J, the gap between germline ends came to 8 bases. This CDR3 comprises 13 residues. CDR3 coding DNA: TGTGCCAGCAGTTACGGTCGGTTCTATGGCTACACCTTC. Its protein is CASSYGRFYGYTF.

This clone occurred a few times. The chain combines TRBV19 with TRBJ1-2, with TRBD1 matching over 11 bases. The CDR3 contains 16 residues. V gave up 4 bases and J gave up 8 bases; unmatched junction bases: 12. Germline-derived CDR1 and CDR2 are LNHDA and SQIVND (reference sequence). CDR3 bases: TGTGCCAGTAGTACAGGACAGGGGGCACGGCACCGCGGCTACACCTTC. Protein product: CASSTGQGARHRGYTF.

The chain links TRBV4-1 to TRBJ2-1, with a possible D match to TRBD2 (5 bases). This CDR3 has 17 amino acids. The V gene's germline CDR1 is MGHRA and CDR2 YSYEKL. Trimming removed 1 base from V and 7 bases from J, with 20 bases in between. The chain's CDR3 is CASSQVPARASGNEQFF. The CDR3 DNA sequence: TGCGCCAGCAGCCAAGTTCCGGCAAGGGCCTCGGGGAATGAGCAGTTCTTC.

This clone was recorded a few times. CDR3 bases: TGTGCCAGCAGCCCCATGGGGAGAGCTGAAGCTTTCTTT. Translating it yields CASSPMGRAEAFF. V gene TRBV6-2 or TRBV6-3 combines with J gene TRBJ1-1; D call uncertain. CDR1 is MNHEY, CDR2 SVGEGT, per germline. V lost 6 bases and J 6 bases, leaving 14 bases between the germline ends. This CDR3 contains 13 residues.

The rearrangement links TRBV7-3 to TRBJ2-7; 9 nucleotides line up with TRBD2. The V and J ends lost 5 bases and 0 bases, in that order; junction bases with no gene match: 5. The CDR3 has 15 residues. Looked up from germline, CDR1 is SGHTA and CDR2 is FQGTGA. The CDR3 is CASSVAGAPSYEQYF. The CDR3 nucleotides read TGTGCCAGCAGCGTAGCGGGGGCGCCCTCCTACGAGCAGTACTTC.

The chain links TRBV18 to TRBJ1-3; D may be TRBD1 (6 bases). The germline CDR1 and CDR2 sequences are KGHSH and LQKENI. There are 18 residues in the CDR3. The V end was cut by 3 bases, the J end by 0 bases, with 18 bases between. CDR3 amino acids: CASSPQGSWASSGNTIYF. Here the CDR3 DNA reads TGTGCCAGCTCACCCCAGGGGTCCTGGGCGAGCTCTGGAAACACCATATATTTT. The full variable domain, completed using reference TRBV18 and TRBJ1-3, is NAGVMQNPRHLVRRRGQEARLRCSPMKGHSHVYWYRQLPEEGLKFMVYLQKENIIDESGMPKERFSAEFPKEGPSILRIQQVVRGDSAAYFCASSPQGSWASSGNTIYFGEGSWLTVV.

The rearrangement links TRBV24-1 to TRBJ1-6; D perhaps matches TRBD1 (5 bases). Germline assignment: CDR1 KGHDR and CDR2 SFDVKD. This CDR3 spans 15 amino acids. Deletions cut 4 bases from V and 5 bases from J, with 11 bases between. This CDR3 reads CATSDGTENNSPLHF. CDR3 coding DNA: TGTGCCACCAGTGACGGGACTGAGAATAATTCACCCCTCCACTTT.

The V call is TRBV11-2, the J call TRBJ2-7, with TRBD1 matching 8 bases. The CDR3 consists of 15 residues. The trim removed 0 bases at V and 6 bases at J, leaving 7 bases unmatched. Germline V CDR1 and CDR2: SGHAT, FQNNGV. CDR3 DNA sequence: TGTGCCAGCAGCTTAGATCCGCGGCAGGGGGCCGAGCAGTACTTC. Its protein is CASSLDPRQGAEQYF.

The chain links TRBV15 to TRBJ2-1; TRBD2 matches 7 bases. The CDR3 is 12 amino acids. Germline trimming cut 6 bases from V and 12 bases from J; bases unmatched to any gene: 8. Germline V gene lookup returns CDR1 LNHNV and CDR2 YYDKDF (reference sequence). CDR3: CATSPESGMQFF. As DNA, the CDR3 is TGTGCCACCAGTCCAGAAAGCGGGATGCAGTTCTTC.

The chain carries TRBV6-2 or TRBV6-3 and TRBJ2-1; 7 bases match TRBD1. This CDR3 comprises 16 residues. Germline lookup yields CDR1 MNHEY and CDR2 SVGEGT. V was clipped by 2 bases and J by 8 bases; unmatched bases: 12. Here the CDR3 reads CASSYDDKQGTDEQFF. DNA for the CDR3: TGTGCCAGCAGTTACGACGATAAACAGGGGACGGATGAGCAGTTCTTC.

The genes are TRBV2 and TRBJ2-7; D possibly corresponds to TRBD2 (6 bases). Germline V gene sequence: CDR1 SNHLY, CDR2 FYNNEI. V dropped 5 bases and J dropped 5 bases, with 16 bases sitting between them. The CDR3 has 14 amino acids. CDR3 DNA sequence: TGTGCCAGCAGTAGACGGGGGATGGACAACGAGCAGTACTTC. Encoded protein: CASSRRGMDNEQYF.

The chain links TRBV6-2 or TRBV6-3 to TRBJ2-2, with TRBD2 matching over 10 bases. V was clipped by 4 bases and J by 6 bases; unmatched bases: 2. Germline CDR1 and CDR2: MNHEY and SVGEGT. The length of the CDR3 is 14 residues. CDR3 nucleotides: TGTGCCAGCAGTTGGGGGACTAGCGCCGGGGAGCTGTTTTTT. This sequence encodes CASSWGTSAGELFF.

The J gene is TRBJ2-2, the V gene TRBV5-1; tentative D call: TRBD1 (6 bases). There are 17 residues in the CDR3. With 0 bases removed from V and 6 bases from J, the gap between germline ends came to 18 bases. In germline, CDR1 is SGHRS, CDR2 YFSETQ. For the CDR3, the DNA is TGCGCCAGCAGCTTGGGAAGAGGGCAGGGGAGTCCCGGGGAGCTGTTTTTT. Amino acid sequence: CASSLGRGQGSPGELFF.

The CDR3 loop reads CASSHLSGGPISSYEQYF. The DNA for the CDR3 is TGTGCCAGCAGTCATCTCAGCGGGGGGCCGATTAGCTCCTACGAGCAGTACTTC. J is TRBJ2-7 and V is TRBV27; 9 bases align to TRBD2. The junction had 14 bases not matched to a gene; V was cut back by 5 bases and J by 0 bases. Germline V gene sequence: CDR1 MNHEY, CDR2 SMNVEV (reference sequence). This CDR3 has 18 residues.

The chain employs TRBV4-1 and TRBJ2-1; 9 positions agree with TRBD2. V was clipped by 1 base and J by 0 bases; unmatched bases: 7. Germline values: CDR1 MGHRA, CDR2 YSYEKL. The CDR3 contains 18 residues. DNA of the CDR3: TGCGCCAGCAGCCAAGGAAGGAGGCGGGGGGGCTCCTACAATGAGCAGTTCTTC. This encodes CASSQGRRRGGSYNEQFF.

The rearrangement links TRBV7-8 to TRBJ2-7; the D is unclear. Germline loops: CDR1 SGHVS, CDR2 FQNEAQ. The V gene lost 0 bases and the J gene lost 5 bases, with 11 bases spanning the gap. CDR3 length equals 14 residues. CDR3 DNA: TGTGCCAGCAGCTTAGCACTCGGGTCCCACGAGCAGTACTTC. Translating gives CASSLALGSHEQYF.

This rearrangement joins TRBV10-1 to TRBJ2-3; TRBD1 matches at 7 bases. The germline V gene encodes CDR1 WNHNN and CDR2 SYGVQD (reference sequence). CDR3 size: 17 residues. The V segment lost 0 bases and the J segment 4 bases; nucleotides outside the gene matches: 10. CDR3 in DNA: TGCGCCAGCAGTGAGTCTCTACAGGGGAATATAGCAGATACGCAGTATTTT. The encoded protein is CASSESLQGNIADTQYF.

The CDR3 region is CSVQTEANYGYTF. The CDR3 DNA is TGCAGCGTTCAAACAGAAGCTAACTATGGCTACACCTTC. The chain uses TRBV29-1 and TRBJ1-2; D uncertain. Trimming pared 5 bases from V and 0 bases from J, leaving 10 bases between. The CDR3 extends over 13 amino acids. Per germline, CDR1 SQVTM and CDR2 ANQGSEA.

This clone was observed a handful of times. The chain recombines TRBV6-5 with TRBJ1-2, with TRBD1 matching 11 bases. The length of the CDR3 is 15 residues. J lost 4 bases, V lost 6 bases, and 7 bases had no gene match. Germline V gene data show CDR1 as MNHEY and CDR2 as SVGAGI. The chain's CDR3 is CASRDLGQGVYGYTF. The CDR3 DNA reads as TGTGCCAGCAGGGACCTGGGACAGGGGGTCTATGGCTACACCTTC.

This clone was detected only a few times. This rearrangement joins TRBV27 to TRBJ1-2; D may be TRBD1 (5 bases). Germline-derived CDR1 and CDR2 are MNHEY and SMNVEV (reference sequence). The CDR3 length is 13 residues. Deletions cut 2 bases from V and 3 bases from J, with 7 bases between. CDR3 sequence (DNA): TGTGCCAGCAGTTTAGACAGATACTATGGCTACACCTTC. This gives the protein CASSLDRYYGYTF.

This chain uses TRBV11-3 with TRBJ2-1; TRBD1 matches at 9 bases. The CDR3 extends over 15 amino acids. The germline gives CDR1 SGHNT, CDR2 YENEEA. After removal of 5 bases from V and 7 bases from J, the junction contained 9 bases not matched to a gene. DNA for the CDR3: TGTGCCAGCAGCGCGTCCGGGACAGGGATAAATGAGCAGTTCTTC. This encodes CASSASGTGINEQFF. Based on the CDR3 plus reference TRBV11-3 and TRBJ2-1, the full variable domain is EAGVVQSPRYKIIEKKQPVAFWCNPISGHNTLYWYLQNLGQGPELLIRYENEEAVDDSQLPKDRFSAERLKGVDSTLKIQPAELGDSAVYLCASSASGTGINEQFFGPGTRLTVL.

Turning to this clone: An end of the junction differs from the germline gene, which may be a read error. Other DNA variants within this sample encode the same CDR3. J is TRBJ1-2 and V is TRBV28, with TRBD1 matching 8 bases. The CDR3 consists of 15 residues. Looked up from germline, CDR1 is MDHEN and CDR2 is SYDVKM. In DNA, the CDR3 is TGTGCCAGTAGTTTGTGGCAGGGGGCGCGGGGTGGCTACACCTTC. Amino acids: CASSLWQGARGGYTF.

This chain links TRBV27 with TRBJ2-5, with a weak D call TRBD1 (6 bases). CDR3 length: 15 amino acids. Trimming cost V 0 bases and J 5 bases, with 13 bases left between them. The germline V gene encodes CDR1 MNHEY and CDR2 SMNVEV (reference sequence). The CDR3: CASSLSWGLGETQYF. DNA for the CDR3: TGTGCCAGCAGTTTATCGTGGGGGCTCGGGGAGACCCAGTACTTC.

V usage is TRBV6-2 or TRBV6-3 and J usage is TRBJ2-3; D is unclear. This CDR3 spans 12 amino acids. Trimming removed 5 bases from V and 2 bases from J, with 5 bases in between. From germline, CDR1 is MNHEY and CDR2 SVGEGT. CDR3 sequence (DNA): TGTGCCAGCAGTCCCAACACAGATACGCAGTATTTT. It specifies CASSPNTDTQYF.

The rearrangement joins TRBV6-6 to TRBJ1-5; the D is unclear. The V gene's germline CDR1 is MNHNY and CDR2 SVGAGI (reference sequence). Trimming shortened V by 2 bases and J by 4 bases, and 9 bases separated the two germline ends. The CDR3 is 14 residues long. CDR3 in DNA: TGTGCCAGCAGTTACGATCTCGGGAATCAGCCCCAGCATTTT. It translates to CASSYDLGNQPQHF.

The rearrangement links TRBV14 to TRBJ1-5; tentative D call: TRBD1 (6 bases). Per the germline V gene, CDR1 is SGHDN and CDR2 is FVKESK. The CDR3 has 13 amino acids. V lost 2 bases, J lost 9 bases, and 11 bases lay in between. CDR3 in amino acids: CASSQQGSGPQHF. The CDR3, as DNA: TGTGCCAGCAGCCAACAGGGGTCCGGGCCCCAGCATTTT.

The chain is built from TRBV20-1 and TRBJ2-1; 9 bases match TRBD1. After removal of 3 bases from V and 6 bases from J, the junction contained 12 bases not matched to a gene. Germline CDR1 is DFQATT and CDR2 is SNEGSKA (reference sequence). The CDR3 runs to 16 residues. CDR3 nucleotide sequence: TGCAGTGCTAGTCCATCGACCGGGACAGGGCTCAATGAGCAGTTCTTC. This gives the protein CSASPSTGTGLNEQFF.